What follows are 27 T cell receptor beta chains derived from one specimen sequenced in a study of cytomegalovirus exposure and HLA in healthy donors. The PCR made use of 60 Vbeta and 13 Jbeta primers. Profiling relied on immunoSEQ multiplex PCR, and the TCRdb table lists in-frame clones only, not all of them. The sample has some 180,000 clones, approximately 80% seen once; the top ten hold less than 15%. Sequencing was done on a sample of PBMCs. These receptor sequences come from a woman in her thirties in good health and CMV-seropositive.

The chain employs TRBV16 and TRBJ2-2; D is ambiguous. V gave up 4 bases and J gave up 3 bases, with 9 bases separating them. The germline CDR1 and CDR2 sequences are KGHSY and FQNENV. The CDR3 contains 14 residues. In DNA form, the CDR3 reads TGTGCCAGCAGCCCCTTTGCGGACACCGGGGAGCTGTTTTTT. It is translated as CASSPFADTGELFF.

The chain is built from TRBV28 and TRBJ2-3, with TRBD2 matching over 7 bases. Trimming at V came to 5 bases and at J to 2 bases, leaving 7 bases not matched to a gene. CDR1 MDHEN and CDR2 SYDVKM come from the germline V gene. The CDR3 covers 15 residues. The CDR3 region has the DNA TGTGCCAGCAGTACCCTAGCGGAACTCACAGATACGCAGTATTTT. Protein product: CASSTLAELTDTQYF.

A single count supports this clone. This chain joins TRBV30 and TRBJ2-7; 10 bases agree with TRBD2. Germline V gene data show CDR1 as GTSNPN and CDR2 as SVGIG (reference sequence). The V and J ends lost 0 bases and 3 bases, in that order; junction bases with no gene match: 5. This CDR3 contains 15 residues. The CDR3 sequence is CAWSVRASGGYEQYF. The CDR3 nucleotides read TGTGCCTGGAGTGTACGCGCTAGCGGGGGCTACGAGCAGTACTTC.

This clone has just a few counts. J is TRBJ2-7 and V is TRBV7-2; D may be TRBD1 (5 bases). V was clipped by 2 bases and J by 0 bases, with 8 bases between them. This CDR3 contains 14 residues. Germline V CDR1 and CDR2: SGHTA, FQGNSA. The CDR3 region has the DNA TGTGCCAGCAGCTTAAGGGGATTCTCCTACGAGCAGTACTTC. This gives the protein CASSLRGFSYEQYF. Looking up the rest from reference TRBV7-2 and TRBJ2-7 gives the full variable domain: GAGVSQSPSNKVTEKGKDVELRCDPISGHTALYWYRQSLGQGLEFLIYFQGNSAPDKSGLPSDRFSAERTGGSVSTLTIQRTQQEDSAVYLCASSLRGFSYEQYFGPGTRLTVT.

This clone was recorded a few times. The chain recombines TRBV11-2 with TRBJ2-3, with TRBD2 matching 12 bases. The trim removed 6 bases at V and 2 bases at J, leaving 3 bases unmatched. The length of the CDR3 is 15 residues. Germline CDR1 is SGHAT and CDR2 is FQNNGV. DNA for the CDR3: TGTGCCAGCAGACCTAGCGGGGGGGCCACAGATACGCAGTATTTT. It specifies CASRPSGGATDTQYF. Using reference TRBV11-2 and TRBJ2-3 for the parts outside the CDR3, the full variable domain is EAGVAQSPRYKIIEKRQSVAFWCNPISGHATLYWYQQILGQGPKLLIQFQNNGVVDDSQLPKDRFSAERLKGVDSTLKIQPAKLEDSAVYLCASRPSGGATDTQYFGPGTRLTVL.

The DNA of the CDR3 is TGTGCCAGCAGTTTGTGGGGGGGGCGGATGAACACTGAAGCTTTCTTT. It specifies CASSLWGGRMNTEAFF. The J gene is TRBJ1-1, the V gene TRBV28; weak D call: TRBD1 (6 bases). Germline values: CDR1 MDHEN, CDR2 SYDVKM. Trimming took off 3 bases at V and 0 bases at J, with 14 bases between the two ends. This CDR3 is built from 16 residues.

The V gene is TRBV6-1, the J gene TRBJ2-3; 12 nucleotides align to TRBD2. The CDR3 extends over 16 amino acids. V lost 3 bases and J lost 6; bases outside the gene matches: 7. Per germline, CDR1 MNHNS and CDR2 SASEGT. This CDR3 is CASSEASGRATDTQYF. CDR3 nucleotide sequence: TGTGCCAGCAGTGAGGCTAGCGGGAGGGCCACCGATACGCAGTATTTT.

The rearrangement links TRBV28 to TRBJ2-7, with 8 bases identical to TRBD2. Germline assignment: CDR1 MDHEN and CDR2 SYDVKM. The V segment lost 6 bases and the J segment 3 bases; nucleotides outside the gene matches: 4. This CDR3 is 13 amino acids long. The CDR3 loop is CASSRGGLYEQYF. CDR3 sequence (DNA): TGTGCCAGCAGCCGCGGGGGGCTCTACGAGCAGTACTTC.

The chain combines TRBV2 with TRBJ2-2, with TRBD1 matching 10 bases. Per germline, CDR1 SNHLY and CDR2 FYNNEI. Losses at the gene ends were 9 bases for V and 6 bases for J; bases not matched to a gene: 7. The CDR3 length is 14 residues. CDR3 loop: CASEQTGGPGELFF. The CDR3 DNA reads TGTGCCAGTGAACAGACAGGGGGCCCCGGGGAGCTGTTTTTT.

The genes are TRBV25-1 and TRBJ1-2; perhaps TRBD1 as D (5 bases). CDR3 length equals 15 residues. Trimming removed 2 bases from V and 6 bases from J, with 16 bases in between. Germline assignment: CDR1 MGHDK and CDR2 SYGVNS. Written as DNA, the CDR3 is TGTGCCAGCAGTGAAGGAGTCAGACTGGGGCATGGCTACACCTTC. It is translated as CASSEGVRLGHGYTF.

The chain has TRBV30 and TRBJ2-7; 10 nucleotides match TRBD1. Germline CDR1 is GTSNPN and CDR2 is SVGIG (reference sequence). This CDR3 region has 15 residues. V lost 1 base to trimming and J lost 2 bases; unmatched junction nucleotides: 5. DNA of the CDR3: TGTGCCTGGAGTGGGTGGGACAGGGGTCCCTACGAGCAGTACTTC. Protein product: CAWSGWDRGPYEQYF.

Only a few counts were recorded for this clone. The V call is TRBV5-6, the J call TRBJ2-5; 9 nucleotides match TRBD2. The CDR3 has 15 residues. Germline CDR1 is SGHDT and CDR2 is YYEEEE. V lost 1 base, J lost 4 bases, and 5 bases stayed unmatched. The CDR3 region is CASSLYSGGGETQYF. In DNA form, the CDR3 reads TGTGCCAGCAGCTTGTATAGCGGGGGAGGAGAGACCCAGTACTTC.

CDR3 loop: CASSQVLKGQTAYEQYF. The CDR3 bases are TGTGCCAGCAGCCAAGTTCTAAAGGGGCAGACGGCCTACGAGCAGTACTTC. This chain connects TRBV4-2 to TRBJ2-7; weak D call: TRBD1 (5 bases). In germline, CDR1 is LGHNA, CDR2 YNFKEQ. Trimming pared 1 base from V and 2 bases from J, leaving 18 bases between. CDR3 size: 17 residues.

V is TRBV19 and J is TRBJ2-5; possible D gene TRBD2, 6 bases. CDR3 length: 16 residues. The germline V and J ends were trimmed by 4 bases and 3 bases, with 18 bases remaining between them. Germline CDR1 LNHDA, CDR2 SQIVND (reference sequence). The CDR3 protein is CASSTDRLGGEETQYF. The CDR3 region has the DNA TGTGCCAGTAGTACAGACCGCCTAGGAGGGGAAGAGACCCAGTACTTC.

This clone turned up a few times. CDR3 nucleotide sequence: TGCGCCAGCAGCTCCACCCCCCGACAGGGCAGCTACGAGCAGTACTTC. This encodes CASSSTPRQGSYEQYF. This chain connects TRBV5-1 to TRBJ2-7; 7 nucleotides agree with TRBD1. Germline CDR1 and CDR2: SGHRS and YFSETQ. V lost 3 bases to trimming and J lost 3 bases; unmatched junction nucleotides: 12. The CDR3 runs 16 residues. Filled out from reference TRBV5-1 and TRBJ2-7, the complete variable domain reads KAGVTQTPRYLIKTRGQQVTLSCSPISGHRSVSWYQQTPGQGLQFLFEYFSETQRNKGNFPGRFSGRQFSNSRSEMNVSTLELGDSALYLCASSSTPRQGSYEQYFGPGTRLTVT.

The chain joins TRBV5-6 to TRBJ2-7; a weak D match, TRBD2 (5 bases). The CDR3 consists of 13 residues. The V end was cut by 2 bases, the J end by 2 bases, with 8 bases between. Germline V gives CDR1 SGHDT, CDR2 YYEEEE. The CDR3 DNA sequence: TGTGCCAGCAGCTTAGGAGGACCCTACGAGCAGTACTTC. This codes for CASSLGGPYEQYF. Complete variable domain (other parts from reference TRBV5-6 and TRBJ2-7): DAGVTQSPTHLIKTRGQQVTLRCSPKSGHDTVSWYQQALGQGPQFIFQYYEEEERQRGNFPDRFSGHQFPNYSSELNVNALLLGDSALYLCASSLGGPYEQYFGPGTRLTVT.

The gene calls are TRBV11-2 and TRBJ1-6, with D possibly matching TRBD1 (6 bases). V was clipped by 0 bases and J by 9 bases, with 12 bases between them. This CDR3 has 15 amino acids. Germline V gene lookup returns CDR1 SGHAT and CDR2 FQNNGV. The CDR3 region has the DNA TGTGCCAGCAGCTTAGAGCCAGGGGTGGGTTCACCCCTCCACTTT. This gives the protein CASSLEPGVGSPLHF.

Points on this clone: One end of the junction is discordant with germline, which a read error may explain. The V call is TRBV7-2, the J call TRBJ2-5; 10 bases line up with TRBD2. From germline, CDR1 is SGHTA and CDR2 FQGNSA. The CDR3 totals 16 residues. Here the CDR3 DNA reads TGTGCCAGCAGCTACTACGGACTAGCGGATCAAGAGGCCCAGTACTTC. It translates to CASSYYGLADQEAQYF.

The gene calls are TRBV15 and TRBJ1-5; weak D call: TRBD1 (5 bases). The CDR3 length is 15 residues. The V end was cut by 0 bases, the J end by 1 base, with 7 bases between. In germline, CDR1 is LNHNV, CDR2 YYDKDF (reference sequence). CDR3 in amino acids: CATSRDRASNQPQHF. The CDR3 region has the DNA TGTGCCACCAGCAGAGACAGGGCGAGCAATCAGCCCCAGCATTTT.

This chain connects TRBV5-1 to TRBJ2-1; D might be TRBD2 (7 bases). Germline CDR1 and CDR2: SGHRS and YFSETQ. Trimming removed 0 bases at V and 5 bases at J, with 15 bases between. This CDR3 has 16 residues. CDR3 nucleotides: TGCGCCAGCAGCTTGGTAGGGGGGGCCACCAACAATGAGCAGTTCTTC. The encoded protein is CASSLVGGATNNEQFF.

V gene TRBV18 combines with J gene TRBJ1-2; a possible D gene is TRBD1 (5 bases). Germline lookup yields CDR1 KGHSH and CDR2 LQKENI. Trimming took off 1 base at V and 3 bases at J, with 9 bases between the two ends. The CDR3 sequence is 14 residues long. CDR3 nucleotide sequence: TGTGCCAGCTCACCACGCAGGGAGGACTATGGCTACACCTTC. The encoded protein is CASSPRREDYGYTF. Full variable domain (remainder filled in from reference TRBV18 and TRBJ1-2): NAGVMQNPRHLVRRRGQEARLRCSPMKGHSHVYWYRQLPEEGLKFMVYLQKENIIDESGMPKERFSAEFPKEGPSILRIQQVVRGDSAAYFCASSPRREDYGYTFGSGTRLTVV.

This chain joins TRBV4-1 and TRBJ2-3; TRBD2 matches at 10 bases. The CDR3 consists of 15 residues. CDR1 is MGHRA, CDR2 YSYEKL, per germline. J lost 8 bases, V lost 1 base, and 6 bases had no gene match. The CDR3 protein is CASSQVGLAYSTQYF. The CDR3 bases are TGCGCCAGCAGCCAAGTGGGACTAGCGTATAGTACGCAGTATTTT.

V usage is TRBV5-6 and J usage is TRBJ2-3; D unresolved. Germline lookup yields CDR1 SGHDT and CDR2 YYEEEE. This CDR3 comprises 15 residues. Trimming shortened V by 4 bases and J by 4 bases, and 16 bases separated the two germline ends. CDR3 sequence: CASSPRVGRADTQYF. The CDR3 region has the DNA TGTGCCAGCAGCCCCCGTGTGGGCCGTGCAGATACGCAGTATTTT.

The rearrangement uses TRBV5-6 and TRBJ1-6; no reliable D call. The CDR3 has 14 residues. CDR1 SGHDT and CDR2 YYEEEE come from the germline V gene. V was pared by 1 base and J by 4 bases, with 6 bases between. The CDR3 DNA reads TGTGCCAGCAGCTTGACTTCTTATAATTCACCCCTCCACTTT. Amino acid sequence: CASSLTSYNSPLHF.

V gene TRBV6-1 combines with J gene TRBJ1-2; 7 positions agree with TRBD1. The germline gives CDR1 MNHNS, CDR2 SASEGT. Trimming at V came to 8 bases and at J to 5 bases, leaving 8 bases not matched to a gene. This CDR3 region has 13 residues. CDR3 loop: CASGTALRYGYTF. CDR3 sequence (DNA): TGTGCCAGCGGGACAGCTCTCCGGTATGGCTACACCTTC.

The chain combines TRBV6-1 with TRBJ2-5, with D unresolved. V lost 10 bases and J 1 base, leaving 13 bases between the germline ends. CDR1 is MNHNS and CDR2 is SASEGT in the germline V gene. The CDR3 totals 13 residues. The DNA of the CDR3 is TGTGCCACGTGCGGCCTAGTCCAAGAGACCCAGTACTTC. The encoded protein is CATCGLVQETQYF.

The rearrangement uses TRBV13 and TRBJ2-3; TRBD2 matches 12 bases. With 3 bases clipped from V and 6 bases from J, the junction kept 4 bases outside the gene matches. Germline values: CDR1 PRHDT, CDR2 FYEKMQ (reference sequence). CDR3 length: 15 residues. CDR3 nucleotide sequence: TGTGCCAGCAGCTTGACTAGCGGGAGCGGGGATACGCAGTATTTT. Translated: CASSLTSGSGDTQYF.